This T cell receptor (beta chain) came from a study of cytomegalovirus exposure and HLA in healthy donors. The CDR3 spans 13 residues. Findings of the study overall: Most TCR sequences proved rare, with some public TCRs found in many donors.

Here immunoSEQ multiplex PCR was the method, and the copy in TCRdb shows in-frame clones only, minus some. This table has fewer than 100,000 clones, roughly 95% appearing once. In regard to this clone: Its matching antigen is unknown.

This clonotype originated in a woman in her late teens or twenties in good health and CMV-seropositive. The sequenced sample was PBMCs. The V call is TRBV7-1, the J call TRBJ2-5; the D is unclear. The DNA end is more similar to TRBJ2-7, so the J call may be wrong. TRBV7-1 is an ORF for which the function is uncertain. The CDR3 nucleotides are TGTGCCAGCAGCCAGGCAAATACCTACGAGCAGTACTTC. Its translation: CASSQANTYEQYF.